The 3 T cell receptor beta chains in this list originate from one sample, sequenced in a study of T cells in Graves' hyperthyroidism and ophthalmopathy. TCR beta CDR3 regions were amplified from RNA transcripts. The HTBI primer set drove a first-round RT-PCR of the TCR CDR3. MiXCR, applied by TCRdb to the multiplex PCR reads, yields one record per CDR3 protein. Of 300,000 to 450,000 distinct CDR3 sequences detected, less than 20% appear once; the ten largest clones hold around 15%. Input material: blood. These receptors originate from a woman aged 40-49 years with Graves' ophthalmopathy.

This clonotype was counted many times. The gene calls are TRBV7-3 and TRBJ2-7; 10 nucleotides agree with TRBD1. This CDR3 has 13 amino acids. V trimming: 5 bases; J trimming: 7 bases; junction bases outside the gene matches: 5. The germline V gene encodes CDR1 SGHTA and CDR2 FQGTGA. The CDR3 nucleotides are TGTGCCAGCAGCAGGGCGGGACAGGGGGAGCAGTACTTC. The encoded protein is CASSRAGQGEQYF.

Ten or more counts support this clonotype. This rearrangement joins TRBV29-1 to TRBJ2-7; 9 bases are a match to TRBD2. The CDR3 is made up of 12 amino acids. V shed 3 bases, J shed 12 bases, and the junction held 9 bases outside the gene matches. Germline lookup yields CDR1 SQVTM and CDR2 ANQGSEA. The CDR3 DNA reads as TGCAGCGTTGAGCGGGAGGGCCTATGGGTGTACTTC. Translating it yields CSVEREGLWVYF.

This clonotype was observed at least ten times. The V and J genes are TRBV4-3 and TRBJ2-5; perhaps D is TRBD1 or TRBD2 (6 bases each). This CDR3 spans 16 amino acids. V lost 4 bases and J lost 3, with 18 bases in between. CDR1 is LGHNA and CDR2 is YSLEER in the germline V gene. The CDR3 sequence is CASSRGFWGAEETQYF. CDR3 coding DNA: TGCGCCAGCAGCCGCGGCTTCTGGGGGGCGGAAGAGACCCAGTACTTC.